The present entry profiles one TCR beta chain with its context. The sample comes from a study of blood T cell repertoires in COVID-19. Study details: Donors in the United States, Italy and Spain gave samples during acute or convalescent COVID-19. Nucleic acid was either cDNA or gDNA, and it came from T cells, B-cell-depleted T cells, or PBMCs.

Source study methods: Cell counts per sample came from amplifying reference gene primers. This table comes from immunoSEQ multiplex PCR, and its TCRdb copy is limited to in-frame clones, with some not included. The V and J calls and clone size are taken from that table; D and trimming were inferred from the DNA. Altogether fewer than 350,000 clones are present, about 82% being singletons, with the ten largest covering approximately 7.5%. V lost 3 bases and J lost 4; bases outside the gene matches: 9. Per the germline V gene, CDR1 is SGDLS and CDR2 is YYNGEE. The CDR3 totals 15 residues. The sequenced sample consisted of peripheral blood. The chain has TRBV9 and TRBJ1-2; 7 bases are shared with TRBD1. This TCR was recovered from a human donor in a cohort sampled during active COVID-19. This CDR3 is CASSGVTGVRYGYTF. The CDR3 nucleotides are TGTGCCAGCAGCGGCGTAACAGGGGTGCGCTATGGCTACACCTTC. Combining the CDR3 with reference TRBV9 and TRBJ1-2 gives the whole variable domain DSGVTQTPKHLITATGQRVTLRCSPRSGDLSVYWYQQSLDQGLQFLIQYYNGEERAKGNILERFSAQQFPDLHSELNLSSLELGDSALYFCASSGVTGVRYGYTFGSGTRLTVV.